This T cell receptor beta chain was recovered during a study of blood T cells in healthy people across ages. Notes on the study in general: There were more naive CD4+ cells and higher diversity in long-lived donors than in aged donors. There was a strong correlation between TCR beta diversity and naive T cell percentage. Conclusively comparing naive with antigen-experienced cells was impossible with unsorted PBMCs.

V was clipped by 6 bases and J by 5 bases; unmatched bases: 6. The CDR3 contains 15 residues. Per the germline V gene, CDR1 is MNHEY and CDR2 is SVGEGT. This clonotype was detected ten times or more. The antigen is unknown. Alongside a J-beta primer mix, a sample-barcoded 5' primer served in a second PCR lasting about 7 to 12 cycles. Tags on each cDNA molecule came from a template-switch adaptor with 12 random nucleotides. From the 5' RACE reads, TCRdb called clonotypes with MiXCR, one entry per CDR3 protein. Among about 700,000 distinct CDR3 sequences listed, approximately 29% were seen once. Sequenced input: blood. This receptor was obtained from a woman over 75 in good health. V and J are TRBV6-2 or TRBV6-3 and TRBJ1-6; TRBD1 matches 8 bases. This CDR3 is CASSLYRGNNSPLHF. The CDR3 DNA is TGTGCCAGCAGCCTCTACAGGGGGAATAATTCACCCCTCCACTTT.